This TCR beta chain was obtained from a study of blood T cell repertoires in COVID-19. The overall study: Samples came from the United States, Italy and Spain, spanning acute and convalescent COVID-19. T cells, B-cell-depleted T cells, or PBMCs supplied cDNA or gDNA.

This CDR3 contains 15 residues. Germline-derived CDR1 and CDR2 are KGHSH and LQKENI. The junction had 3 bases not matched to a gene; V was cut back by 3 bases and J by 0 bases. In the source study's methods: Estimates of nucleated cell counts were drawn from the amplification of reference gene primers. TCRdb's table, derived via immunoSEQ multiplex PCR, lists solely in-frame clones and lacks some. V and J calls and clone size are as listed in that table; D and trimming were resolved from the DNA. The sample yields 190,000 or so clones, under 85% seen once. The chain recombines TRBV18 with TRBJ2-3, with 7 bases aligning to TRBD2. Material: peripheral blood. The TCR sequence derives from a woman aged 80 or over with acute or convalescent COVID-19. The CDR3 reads CASSPSGTSTDTQYF. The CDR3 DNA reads TGTGCCAGCTCACCGAGCGGGACTAGCACAGATACGCAGTATTTT.